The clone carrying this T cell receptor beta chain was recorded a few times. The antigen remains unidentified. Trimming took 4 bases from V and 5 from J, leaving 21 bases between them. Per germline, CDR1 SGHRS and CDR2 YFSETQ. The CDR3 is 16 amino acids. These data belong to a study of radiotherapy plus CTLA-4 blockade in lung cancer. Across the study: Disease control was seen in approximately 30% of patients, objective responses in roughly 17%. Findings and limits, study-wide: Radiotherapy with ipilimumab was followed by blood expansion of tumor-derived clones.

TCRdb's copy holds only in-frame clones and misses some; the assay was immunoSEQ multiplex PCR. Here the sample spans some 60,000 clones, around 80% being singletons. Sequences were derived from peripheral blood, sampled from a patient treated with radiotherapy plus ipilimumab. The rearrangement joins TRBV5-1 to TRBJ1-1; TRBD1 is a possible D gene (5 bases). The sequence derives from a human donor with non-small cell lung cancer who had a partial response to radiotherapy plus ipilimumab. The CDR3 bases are TGCGCCAGCAGCCTGGCCGGGGGTTGGGATACAACTGAAGCTTTCTTT. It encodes CASSLAGGWDTTEAFF.